These 7 T cell receptor beta chains share one sample of origin, sequenced in a study of TET2 disruption in CD19-targeted CAR T cells (dated by TCRdb to 2016 to 2018). Their recognized antigens are unknown. What the treatment or condition label conveys for this sample: autologous CTL019 cells: CD19 CAR with 4-1BB and CD3 zeta domains. Library method: the immunoSEQ multiplex PCR assay. TCRdb mirrors the immuneACCESS table, restricted to in-frame sequences. Some clones are absent from its copies; in checked studies, under half trace to an unresolved V gene, and the reason for the others is unknown. The table for this sample shows 25,000 or so clones. In total, the top ten clones hold about 2% of the sample. The sequences come from CD8- CAR+ T cells sorted from cultured blood T cells, collected for CD19 CAR T cell therapy. The cell subset or site label on this specimen signifies: CD8-negative CAR-positive T cells from the infusion product. All receptors derive from a man between 70 and 80 years old with chronic lymphocytic leukemia.

Points on this clone: The read ends 3 residues before the CDR3 terminus; that terminus is restored from the germline J gene. The rearrangement links TRBV28 to TRBJ1-6; D is undetermined. CDR3 length: 15 amino acids. Trimming cost V 5 bases and J 9 bases, with 17 bases left between them. Per the germline V gene, CDR1 is MDHEN and CDR2 is SYDVKM. The CDR3 loop reads CASSPPGRLSSPLHF. Incomplete CDR3 DNA: TGTGCCAGCAGTCCACCCGGCCGACTTAGTTCACCC.

As regards this clone: The CDR3 end is not reached by the read, which stops 3 residues before it; the germline J gene fills it in. The chain joins TRBV12-3 or TRBV12-4 to TRBJ2-3, with D unresolved. V was trimmed by 7 bases and J by 0 bases, leaving 17 bases between them. CDR3 length: 16 residues. The part of the CDR3 DNA that was read is TGTGCCAGCAATCAATTTGGCGGCGGTAGCACAGATACG. Its protein product is CASNQFGGGSTDT. The full CDR3 reads CASNQFGGGSTDTQYF.

Turning to this clone: Sequencing ends 3 residues short of the CDR3 end; the germline J gene provides the rest. The rearrangement joins TRBV18 to TRBJ2-4, with D perhaps TRBD1 (5 bases). Germline V lookup: CDR1 KGHSH, CDR2 LQKENI. The CDR3 runs to 17 residues. CDR3 DNA (partial): TGTGCCAGCTCACCACGGCCGACAGAAGTCGATAACTATGGT. It encodes CASSPRPTEVDNYG. The entire CDR3 reads CASSPRPTEVDNYGQYF.

This clone registers medium-sized by frequency. The CDR3 extends 3 residues past the end of the read, so its final part is completed from the germline J gene. The chain has TRBV7-2 and TRBJ1-4; TRBD1 might be the D (6 bases). The CDR3 contains 14 residues. V was shortened by 5 bases and J by 8 bases, with 15 bases between the two germline ends. CDR1 and CDR2 from the germline V gene are SGHTA and FQGNSA. The CDR3 bases that were read are TGTGCCAGCAGCCCCTTATTCACAGGGGAAAAA. It translates to CASSPLFTGEK. The CDR3 in its entirety is CASSPLFTGEKLFF.

In the case of this clone: Read coverage stops 3 residues before the CDR3 terminus; the germline J gene supplies the remainder. The V call is TRBV4-1, the J call TRBJ2-1; 8 bases are shared with TRBD2. Trimming at V came to 0 bases and at J to 0 bases, leaving 7 bases not matched to a gene. The CDR3 contains 18 residues. Looked up from germline, CDR1 is MGHRA and CDR2 is YSYEKL. Incomplete CDR3 DNA: TGCGCCAGCAGCCAAGATAAACTAGCGGACAGCTCCTACAATGAG. Amino acids: CASSQDKLADSSYNE. The CDR3 reads in full as CASSQDKLADSSYNEQFF.

On this clone: From the germline J gene comes the end of the CDR3, since the read stops 3 residues before it. This chain links TRBV5-1 with TRBJ2-1; a possible D gene is TRBD2 (5 bases). Germline assignment: CDR1 SGHRS and CDR2 YFSETQ. CDR3 length: 15 amino acids. Trimming shortened V by 0 bases and J by 8 bases, and 15 bases separated the two germline ends. Here the CDR3 reads CASSLEGRGHDEQFF. CDR3 bases read: TGCGCCAGCAGCTTGGAGGGTAGAGGGCACGATGAG.

Note on this clone: The read stops 3 residues short of the end of the CDR3; the missing end is completed from the germline J gene. This chain connects TRBV18 to TRBJ2-4; 9 bases line up with TRBD1. The CDR3 runs 14 residues. The germline V gene has CDR1 KGHSH and CDR2 LQKENI. The CDR3 DNA, read in part, is TGTGCCAGCTCAGTAGGACAGGGGCAAGAGACT. This gives the protein CASSVGQGQET. The whole CDR3 sequence reads CASSVGQGQETQYF.